These 5 T cell receptor beta chains share one sample of origin, sequenced in a study of OX40 agonist ivuxolimab in advanced cancers. TCRdb keeps only in-frame clones here, not all; method: immunoSEQ multiplex PCR. Of 70,000 or so clones listed, approximately 87% are singletons. The material sequenced was CD4+ or CD8+ T cells sorted from blood, taken in a trial of the OX40 agonist ivuxolimab. Receptors were obtained from an adult with an advanced solid tumor such as melanoma, head and neck, liver or kidney cancer.

The CDR3 DNA reads as TGTGCCAGCAGCTACCGGGCCCCTGGGAAACTGTTTTTT. Translated, it gives CASSYRAPGKLFF. The chain uses TRBV5-6 and TRBJ1-4; D unresolved. This CDR3 is built from 13 residues. Germline lookup yields CDR1 SGHDT and CDR2 YYEEEE. V was cut by 3 bases and J by 11 bases, with 14 bases left in between.

J is TRBJ2-1 and V is TRBV19; a weak D match, TRBD2 (6 bases). Trimming removed 2 bases from V and 4 bases from J, with 12 bases in between. The CDR3 is made up of 15 amino acids. In germline, CDR1 is LNHDA, CDR2 SQIVND (reference sequence). This chain's CDR3 is CASSITKRAYNEQFF. The CDR3 nucleotides read TGTGCCAGTAGTATAACCAAGCGGGCTTACAATGAGCAGTTCTTC.

J is TRBJ1-2 and V is TRBV4-1; D not resolved. Germline V gives CDR1 MGHRA, CDR2 YSYEKL. The CDR3 is 14 residues long. The ends were cut back, 1 base at V and 7 bases at J, with 13 bases in the middle. CDR3 nucleotide sequence: TGCGCCAGCAGCCAAGTATCTGGGGATGGTGGCTACACCTTC. It is translated as CASSQVSGDGGYTF.

The chain combines TRBV4-3 with TRBJ1-5; D is possibly TRBD1 (5 bases). Trimming shortened V by 0 bases and J by 5 bases, and 11 bases separated the two germline ends. CDR1 is LGHNA, CDR2 YSLEER, per germline. This CDR3 spans 15 amino acids. The CDR3 DNA follows: TGCGCCAGCAGCCAAGATCTTCAGGGAGATCAGCCCCAGCATTTT. It codes for CASSQDLQGDQPQHF.

This clone appeared a single time. The chain recombines TRBV6-6 with TRBJ1-2, with 7 bases lining up with TRBD1. Losses at the gene ends were 6 bases for V and 2 bases for J; bases not matched to a gene: 6. Germline CDR1 reads MNHNY; CDR2 reads SVGAGI (reference sequence). The CDR3 is 14 amino acids. In DNA form, the CDR3 reads TGTGCCAGCAGGCCGGCCAGGGGGAACTATGGCTACACCTTC. It codes for CASRPARGNYGYTF.